This TCR beta chain was identified during a study of somatic mutations in cytotoxic T cells in rheumatoid arthritis. Study-wide results and limits: More than 20% of CD8+ cells belonged to the largest clone in about an eighth of the 65 patients. The slight TRBV07 underrepresentation in rheumatoid arthritis patients received no adjustment for multiple comparisons.

To note about this clone: The antigen is unknown.

The method was immunoSEQ multiplex PCR; TCRdb's version includes in-frame clones alone and lacks a portion of them. This table holds more than 15,000 clones, 65% to 70% found once. V shed 4 bases and J 6 bases; nucleotides not matched to a gene: 12. CDR1 SGHAT and CDR2 FQNNGV come from the germline V gene. This CDR3 is built from 18 residues. The CD4+ and CD8+ fractions came from positive magnetic bead selection and were purity-checked by flow cytometry. This receptor was taken from an adult with rheumatoid arthritis. Sequencing used CD8+ T cells sorted from blood. V gene TRBV11-2 combines with J gene TRBJ2-3, with 14 bases that match TRBD2. CDR3 residues: CASSSPGLAGVRSDTQYF. CDR3 nucleotide sequence: TGTGCCAGCAGCTCCCCGGGACTAGCGGGGGTTAGGAGCGATACGCAGTATTTT.